This T cell receptor (beta chain) is drawn from a study of blood T cell repertoires in COVID-19. The overall study: COVID-19 samples, acute and convalescent, were from the United States, Italy and Spain. The cDNA or gDNA used as material had been derived from T cells, B-cell-depleted T cells, or PBMCs.

Per the study methods: Reference gene primer amplification gave estimated nucleated cell counts. TCRdb's copy holds only in-frame clones and misses some; the assay was immunoSEQ multiplex PCR. Clonal size and the V and J genes are those of that table, whereas D and trimming came from the DNA. The sample consists of fewer than 300,000 clones, 65% to 90% of them appearing once. This clone occurred once. The CDR3 totals 14 residues. Germline CDR1 is SGHRS and CDR2 is YFSETQ. With 3 bases removed from V and 3 bases from J, the gap between germline ends came to 12 bases. The material sequenced was peripheral blood. This TCR derives from a human donor in a cohort sampled during active COVID-19. The chain combines TRBV5-1 with TRBJ2-5; a possible D gene is TRBD2 (5 bases). For the CDR3, the DNA is TGCGCCAGCAGCTCCAGCGGATCCGAAGAGACCCAGTACTTC. This encodes CASSSSGSEETQYF.